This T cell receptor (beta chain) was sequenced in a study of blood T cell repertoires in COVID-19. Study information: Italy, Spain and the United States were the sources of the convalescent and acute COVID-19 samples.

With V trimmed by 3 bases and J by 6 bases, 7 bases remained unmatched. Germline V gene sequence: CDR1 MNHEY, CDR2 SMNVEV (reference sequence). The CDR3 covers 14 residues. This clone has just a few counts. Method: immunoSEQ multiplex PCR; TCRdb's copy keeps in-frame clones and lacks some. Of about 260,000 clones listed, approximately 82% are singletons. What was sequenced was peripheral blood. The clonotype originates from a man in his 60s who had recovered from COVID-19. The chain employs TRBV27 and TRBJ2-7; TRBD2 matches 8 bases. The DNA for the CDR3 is TGTGCCAGCAGTTTCGCTCGGGGGGGTGGCGAGCAGTACTTC. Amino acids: CASSFARGGGEQYF.